This passage covers 10 T cell receptor beta chains from one sample sequenced in a study of T-cell reconstitution after alpha-beta-depleted transplantation in children. Preparation of the TCRbeta library was carried out with unique molecular identifiers. TCRdb passed the PCR reads through MiXCR, listing each CDR3 protein once. The sample lists about 980,000 distinct CDR3 sequences, about 26% occurring once. The input for sequencing was PBMCs, mostly from graft donor cells, taken 360 days after TCRalphabeta/CD19-depleted stem cell transplant. These receptor sequences come from a boy under two years old who had a stem cell transplant for SCID, so the T cells may come from the graft donor.

The chain recombines TRBV2 with TRBJ1-1; the D gene is possibly TRBD1 (6 bases). Germline V lookup: CDR1 SNHLY, CDR2 FYNNEI. Trimming took off 3 bases at V and 0 bases at J, with 11 bases between the two ends. This CDR3 contains 15 residues. The CDR3 DNA is TGTGCCAGCAGTGACGGGGGCAGGGTGAACACTGAAGCTTTCTTT. This translates into CASSDGGRVNTEAFF.

The V and J genes are TRBV7-2 and TRBJ2-7; D ambiguous. This CDR3 is 14 amino acids long. In germline, CDR1 is SGHTA, CDR2 FQGNSA. V lost 5 bases and J 3 bases, leaving 14 bases between the germline ends. CDR3 in DNA: TGTGCCAGCAGCCCTGAGTCCAGAATCTACGAGCAGTACTTC. This translates into CASSPESRIYEQYF.

The chain joins TRBV5-1 to TRBJ1-5, with 7 bases lining up with TRBD1. J was trimmed by 4 bases and V by 2 bases; bases with no gene match: 6. The length of the CDR3 is 15 residues. From germline, CDR1 is SGHRS and CDR2 YFSETQ. The DNA for the CDR3 is TGCGCCAGCAGCTTTCTGGGACAGCGAAATCAGCCCCAGCATTTT. This codes for CASSFLGQRNQPQHF.

The J gene is TRBJ2-7, the V gene TRBV20-1; 7 positions agree with TRBD1. Germline V gene lookup returns CDR1 DFQATT and CDR2 SNEGSKA (reference sequence). V gave up 5 bases and J gave up 4 bases; unmatched junction bases: 8. This CDR3 is 13 amino acids long. The DNA of the CDR3 is TGCAGTGCTGTCCGACAGGGACCGTACGAGCAGTACTTC. Its protein is CSAVRQGPYEQYF.

There are a few counts of this clonotype. V is TRBV5-1 and J is TRBJ2-5, with TRBD2 matching over 10 bases. V shed 1 base, J shed 5 bases, and the junction held 8 bases outside the gene matches. The CDR3 sequence is 16 residues long. The germline gives CDR1 SGHRS, CDR2 YFSETQ. The CDR3: CASSLQRGGVKETQYF. The CDR3 nucleotides read TGCGCCAGCAGCTTGCAGCGGGGGGGGGTCAAGGAGACCCAGTACTTC.

The rearrangement joins TRBV15 to TRBJ2-5; D is ambiguous. Germline CDR1 reads LNHNV; CDR2 reads YYDKDF (reference sequence). This CDR3 spans 20 amino acids. Trimming shortened V by 0 bases and J by 3 bases, and 26 bases separated the two germline ends. The CDR3: CATSRDFLPGVAVYKETQYF. The CDR3 bases are TGTGCCACCAGCAGAGATTTTCTTCCCGGAGTGGCGGTTTACAAAGAGACCCAGTACTTC.

This rearrangement joins TRBV6-5 to TRBJ2-1; D not certain. V dropped 4 bases and J dropped 4 bases, with 8 bases sitting between them. Germline loops: CDR1 MNHEY, CDR2 SVGAGI. The CDR3 consists of 13 residues. The CDR3 protein is CASSSQDYNEQFF. The DNA of the CDR3 is TGTGCCAGCAGTTCTCAGGATTACAATGAGCAGTTCTTC.

There are many counts of this clonotype. This chain joins TRBV12-3 or TRBV12-4 and TRBJ2-7; D call uncertain. V lost 2 bases, J lost 2 bases, and 4 bases lay in between. The CDR3 totals 12 residues. Here the CDR3 reads CASSLSPYEQYF. In DNA form, the CDR3 reads TGTGCCAGCAGTTTAAGCCCCTACGAGCAGTACTTC.

V gene TRBV5-5 combines with J gene TRBJ1-1; D ambiguous. The CDR3 runs to 15 residues. The germline V and J ends were trimmed by 0 bases and 3 bases, with 12 bases remaining between them. Germline V CDR1 and CDR2: SGHKS, YYEKEE (reference sequence). The CDR3 sequence: CASSLGALGYTEAFF. In DNA, the CDR3 is TGTGCCAGCAGCTTGGGCGCCTTGGGATACACTGAAGCTTTCTTT.

The chain carries TRBV12-3 or TRBV12-4 and TRBJ1-5; no clear D. V shed 5 bases and J shed 0 bases, with 8 bases lying between them. CDR3 length: 14 residues. CDR3 coding DNA: TGTGCCAGCAGTACCGGGGATAGCAATCAGCCCCAGCATTTT. Protein sequence: CASSTGDSNQPQHF.